A single sample gave rise to the 7 T cell receptor beta chains below, sequenced in a study of PD-1 blockade in classical Hodgkin lymphoma. Clones were sequenced by immunoSEQ multiplex PCR, and TCRdb holds only the in-frame ones, with some missing. The data contain under 80,000 clones, about 93% of them singletons. The time point here: newly diagnosed, previously untreated cHL patient sample. The source material was peripheral blood mononuclear cells (PBMCs). These receptors were obtained from a human donor with classical Hodgkin lymphoma.

J is TRBJ1-2 and V is TRBV5-4; 12 bases are shared with TRBD1. Looked up from germline, CDR1 is SGHNT and CDR2 is YYREEE (reference sequence). Trimming at V came to 4 bases and at J to 7 bases, leaving 8 bases not matched to a gene. This CDR3 has 15 residues. CDR3 loop: CASSDPGTGGVGYTF. DNA for the CDR3: TGTGCCAGCAGCGACCCCGGGACAGGGGGCGTTGGCTACACCTTC.

The chain links TRBV7-2 to TRBJ2-3, with unresolved D. Trimming took 5 bases from V and 2 from J, leaving 14 bases between them. Looked up from germline, CDR1 is SGHTA and CDR2 is FQGNSA. The CDR3 loop spans 15 amino acids. DNA for the CDR3: TGTGCCAGCAGCCCCCAGAAGTCCCACACAGATACGCAGTATTTT. Translating gives CASSPQKSHTDTQYF.

The chain joins TRBV7-9 to TRBJ1-5; D unresolved. Germline values: CDR1 SEHNR, CDR2 FQNEAQ (reference sequence). With 2 bases removed from V and 2 bases from J, the gap between germline ends came to 7 bases. The CDR3 runs to 14 residues. The CDR3 bases are TGTGCCAGCAGCTTACGGCAGCGCAATCAGCCCCAGCATTTT. This gives the protein CASSLRQRNQPQHF.

This clone turned up a few times. The gene calls are TRBV7-9 and TRBJ2-6, with D unresolved. V lost 5 bases to trimming and J lost 4 bases, with 12 bases between them. The CDR3 loop spans 15 amino acids. The V gene's germline CDR1 is SEHNR and CDR2 FQNEAQ (reference sequence). The CDR3: CASSPAVAGANVLTF. The CDR3 DNA follows: TGTGCCAGCAGCCCCGCCGTGGCCGGGGCCAACGTCCTGACTTTC.

The genes are TRBV5-1 and TRBJ2-3, with 13 bases aligning to TRBD2. Germline assignment: CDR1 SGHRS and CDR2 YFSETQ. This CDR3 region has 14 residues. Germline trimming cut 5 bases from V and 7 bases from J; bases unmatched to any gene: 4. CDR3 DNA sequence: TGCGCCAGCAGGGGACTAGCGGGGCTTAATACGCAGTATTTT. This codes for CASRGLAGLNTQYF.

This clone was detected a few times. The V call is TRBV27, the J call TRBJ2-5, with 7 nucleotides matching TRBD1. This CDR3 has 16 amino acids. Germline V gene data show CDR1 as MNHEY and CDR2 as SMNVEV (reference sequence). Trimming took 4 bases from V and 5 from J; bases not matched to a gene: 13. The CDR3 nucleotides are TGTGCCAGCAGTTCCCCCTCGAGGGGGCGCGGGGAGACCCAGTACTTC. Translation gives CASSSPSRGRGETQYF.

The chain joins TRBV7-3 to TRBJ2-3; 7 bases are shared with TRBD1. The CDR3 has 15 amino acids. CDR1 is SGHTA and CDR2 is FQGTGA in the germline V gene. Germline trimming cut 2 bases from V and 3 bases from J; bases unmatched to any gene: 5. This CDR3 is CASSLDGTVTDTQYF. The CDR3 DNA reads TGTGCCAGCAGCTTAGACGGGACAGTGACAGATACGCAGTATTTT.